The entry below describes one TCR beta chain. These data are taken from a study of blood T cell repertoires in COVID-19. Study overall: Donors in the United States, Italy and Spain gave samples during acute or convalescent COVID-19. PBMCs, B-cell-depleted T cells, or T cells provided the cDNA or gDNA that made up the material.

This table comes from immunoSEQ multiplex PCR, and its TCRdb copy is limited to in-frame clones, with some not included. Of about 440,000 clones listed, about 87% are singletons. Followed longitudinally, the Seattle patients had been enrolled during active infection. Germline CDR1 reads MNHEY; CDR2 reads SMNVEV (reference sequence). The CDR3 is 15 residues long. V was shortened by 2 bases and J by 2 bases, with 10 bases between the two germline ends. Sequenced: peripheral blood. This chain links TRBV27 with TRBJ1-5; TRBD1 might be the D (5 bases). The sequence derives from a woman aged 50 to 60 with COVID-19, enrolled during active disease. Here the CDR3 reads CASSLAGLGNQPQHF. The CDR3 DNA sequence: TGTGCCAGCAGTTTAGCAGGGCTTGGCAATCAGCCCCAGCATTTT.